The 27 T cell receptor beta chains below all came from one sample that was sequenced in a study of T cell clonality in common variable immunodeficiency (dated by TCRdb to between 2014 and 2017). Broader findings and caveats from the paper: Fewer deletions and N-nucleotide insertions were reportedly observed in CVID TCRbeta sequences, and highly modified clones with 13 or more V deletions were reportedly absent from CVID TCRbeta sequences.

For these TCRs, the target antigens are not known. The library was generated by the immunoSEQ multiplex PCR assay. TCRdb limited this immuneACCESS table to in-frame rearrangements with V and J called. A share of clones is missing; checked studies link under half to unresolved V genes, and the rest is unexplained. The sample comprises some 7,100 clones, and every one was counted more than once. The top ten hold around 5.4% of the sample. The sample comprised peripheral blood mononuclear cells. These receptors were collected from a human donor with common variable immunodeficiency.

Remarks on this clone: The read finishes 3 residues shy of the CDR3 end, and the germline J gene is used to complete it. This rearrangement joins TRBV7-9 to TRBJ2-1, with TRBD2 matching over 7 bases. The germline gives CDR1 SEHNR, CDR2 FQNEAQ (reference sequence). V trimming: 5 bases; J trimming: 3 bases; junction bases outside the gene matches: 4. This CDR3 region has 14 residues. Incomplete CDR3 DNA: TGTGCCAGCAGCACGGCGGGAGACTACAATGAG. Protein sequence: CASSTAGDYNE. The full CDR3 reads CASSTAGDYNEQFF.

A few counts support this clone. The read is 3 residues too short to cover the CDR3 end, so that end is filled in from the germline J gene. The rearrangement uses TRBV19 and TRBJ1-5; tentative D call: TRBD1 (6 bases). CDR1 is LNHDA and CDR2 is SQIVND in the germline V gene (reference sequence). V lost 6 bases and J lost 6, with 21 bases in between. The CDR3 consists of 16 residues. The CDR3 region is CASRGRPQGGVQPQHF. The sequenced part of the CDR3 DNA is TGTGCCAGTAGAGGGAGACCACAGGGTGGGGTTCAGCCC.

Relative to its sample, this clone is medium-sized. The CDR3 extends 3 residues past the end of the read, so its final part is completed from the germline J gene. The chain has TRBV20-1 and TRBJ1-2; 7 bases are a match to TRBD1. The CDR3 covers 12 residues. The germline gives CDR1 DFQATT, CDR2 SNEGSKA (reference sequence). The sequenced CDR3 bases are TGCAGTGCTAGAGTCCGGACAGGAGGC. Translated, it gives CSARVRTGG. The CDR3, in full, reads CSARVRTGGYTF.

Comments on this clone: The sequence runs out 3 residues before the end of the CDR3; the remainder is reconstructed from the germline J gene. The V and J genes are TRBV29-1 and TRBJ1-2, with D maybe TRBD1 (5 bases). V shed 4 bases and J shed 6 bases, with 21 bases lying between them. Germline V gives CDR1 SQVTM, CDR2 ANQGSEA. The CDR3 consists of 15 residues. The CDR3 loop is CSVALLTRARNGYTF. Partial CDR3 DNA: TGCAGCGTTGCCCTCCTAACCAGGGCGAGGAATGGC.

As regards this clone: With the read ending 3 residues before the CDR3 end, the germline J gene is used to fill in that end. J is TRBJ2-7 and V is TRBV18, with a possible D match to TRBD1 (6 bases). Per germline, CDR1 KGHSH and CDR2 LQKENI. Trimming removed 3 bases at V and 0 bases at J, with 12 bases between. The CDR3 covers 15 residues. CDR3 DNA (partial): TGTGCCAGCTCACCTGTCAGGGGAGCCTCCTACGAG. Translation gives CASSPVRGASYE. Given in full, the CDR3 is CASSPVRGASYEQYF.

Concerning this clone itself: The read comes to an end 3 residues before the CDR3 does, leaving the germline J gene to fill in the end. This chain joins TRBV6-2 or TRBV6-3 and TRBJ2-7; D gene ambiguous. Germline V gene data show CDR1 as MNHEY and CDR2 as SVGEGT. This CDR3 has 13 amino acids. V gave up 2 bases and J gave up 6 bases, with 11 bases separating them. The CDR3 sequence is CASSYRQIGEQYF. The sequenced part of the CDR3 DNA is TGTGCCAGCAGTTACAGGCAGATTGGCGAG.

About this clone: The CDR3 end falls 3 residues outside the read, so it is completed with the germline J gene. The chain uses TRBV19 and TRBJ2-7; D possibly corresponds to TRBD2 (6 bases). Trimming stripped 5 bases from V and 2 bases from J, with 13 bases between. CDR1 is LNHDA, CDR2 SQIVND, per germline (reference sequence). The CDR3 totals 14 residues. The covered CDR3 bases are TGTGCCAGTAGTGGGGGACTGGGTCCCTACGAG. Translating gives CASSGGLGPYE. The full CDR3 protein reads CASSGGLGPYEQYF.

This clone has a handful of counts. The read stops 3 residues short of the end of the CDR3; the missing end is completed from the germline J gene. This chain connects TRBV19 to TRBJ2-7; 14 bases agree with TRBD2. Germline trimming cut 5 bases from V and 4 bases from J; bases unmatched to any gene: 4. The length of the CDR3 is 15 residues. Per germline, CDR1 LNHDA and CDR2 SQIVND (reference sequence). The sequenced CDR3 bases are TGTGCCAGTAGTCCACGGACTAGCGGGAGGTACGAG. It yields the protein CASSPRTSGRYE. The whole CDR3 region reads CASSPRTSGRYEQYF.

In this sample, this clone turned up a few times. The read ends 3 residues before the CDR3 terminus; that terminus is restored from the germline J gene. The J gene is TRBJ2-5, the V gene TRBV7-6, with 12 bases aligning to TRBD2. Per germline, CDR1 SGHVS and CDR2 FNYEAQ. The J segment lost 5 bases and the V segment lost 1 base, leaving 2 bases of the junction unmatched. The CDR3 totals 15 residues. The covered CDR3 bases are TGTGCCAGCAGCTTAGGACTAGCGGGAGTGGAGACC. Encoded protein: CASSLGLAGVET. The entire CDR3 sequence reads CASSLGLAGVETQYF.

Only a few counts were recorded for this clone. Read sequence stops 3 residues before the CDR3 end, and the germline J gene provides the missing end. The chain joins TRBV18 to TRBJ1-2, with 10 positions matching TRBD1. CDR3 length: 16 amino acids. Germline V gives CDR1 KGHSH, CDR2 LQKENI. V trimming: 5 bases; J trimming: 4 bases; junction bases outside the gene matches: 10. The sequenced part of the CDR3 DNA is TGTGCCAGCTCATACGGACAGGGGGGCTCCACCTATGGC. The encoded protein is CASSYGQGGSTYG. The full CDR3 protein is CASSYGQGGSTYGYTF. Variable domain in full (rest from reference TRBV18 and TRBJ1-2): NAGVMQNPRHLVRRRGQEARLRCSPMKGHSHVYWYRQLPEEGLKFMVYLQKENIIDESGMPKERFSAEFPKEGPSILRIQQVVRGDSAAYFCASSYGQGGSTYGYTFGSGTRLTVV.

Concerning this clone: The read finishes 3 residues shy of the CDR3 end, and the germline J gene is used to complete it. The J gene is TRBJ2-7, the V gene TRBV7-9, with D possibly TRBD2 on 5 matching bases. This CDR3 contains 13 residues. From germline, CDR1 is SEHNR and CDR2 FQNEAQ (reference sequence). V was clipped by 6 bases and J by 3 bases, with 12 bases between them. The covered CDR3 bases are TGTGCCAGCAGTCATTCGGGGATCTACGAG. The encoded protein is CASSHSGIYE. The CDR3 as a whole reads CASSHSGIYEQYF.

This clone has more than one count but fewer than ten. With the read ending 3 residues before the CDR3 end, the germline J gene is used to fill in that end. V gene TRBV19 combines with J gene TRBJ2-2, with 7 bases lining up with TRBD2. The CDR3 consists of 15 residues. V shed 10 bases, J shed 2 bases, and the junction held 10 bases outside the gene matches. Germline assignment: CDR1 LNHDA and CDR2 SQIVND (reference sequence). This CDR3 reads CATTPRETNTGELFF. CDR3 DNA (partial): TGTGCCACCACTCCGCGGGAGACTAACACCGGGGAG.

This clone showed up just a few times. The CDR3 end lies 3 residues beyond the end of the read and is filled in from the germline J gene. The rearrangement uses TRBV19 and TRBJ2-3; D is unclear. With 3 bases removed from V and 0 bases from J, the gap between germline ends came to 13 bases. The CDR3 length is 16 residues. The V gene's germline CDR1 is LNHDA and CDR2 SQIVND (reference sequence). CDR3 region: CASSIQRGVSTDTQYF. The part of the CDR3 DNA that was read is TGTGCCAGTAGTATTCAGCGTGGAGTTAGCACAGATACG.

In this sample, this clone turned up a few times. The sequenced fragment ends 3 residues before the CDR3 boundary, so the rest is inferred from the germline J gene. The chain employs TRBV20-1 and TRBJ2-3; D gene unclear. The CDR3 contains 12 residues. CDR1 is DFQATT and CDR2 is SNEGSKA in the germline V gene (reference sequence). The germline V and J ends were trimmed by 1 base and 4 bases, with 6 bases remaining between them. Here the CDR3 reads CSARVQADTQYF. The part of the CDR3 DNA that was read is TGCAGTGCTAGAGTCCAGGCAGATACG.

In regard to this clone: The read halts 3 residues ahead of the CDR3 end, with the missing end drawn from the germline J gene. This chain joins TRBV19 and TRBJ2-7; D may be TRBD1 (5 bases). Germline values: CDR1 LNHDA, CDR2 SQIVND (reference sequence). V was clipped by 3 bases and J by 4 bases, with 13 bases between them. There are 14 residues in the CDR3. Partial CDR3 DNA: TGTGCCAGTAGTATTACCCAGGGCCCTTACGAG. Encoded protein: CASSITQGPYE. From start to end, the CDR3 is CASSITQGPYEQYF.

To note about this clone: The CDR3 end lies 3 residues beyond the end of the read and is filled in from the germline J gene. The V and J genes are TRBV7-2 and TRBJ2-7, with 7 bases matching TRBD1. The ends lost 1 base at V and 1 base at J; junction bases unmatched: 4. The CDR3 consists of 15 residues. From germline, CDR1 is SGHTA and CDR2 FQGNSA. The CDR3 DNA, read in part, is TGTGCCAGCAGCTTAGTGGGACAGTCTTCCTACGAG. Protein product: CASSLVGQSSYE. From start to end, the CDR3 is CASSLVGQSSYEQYF. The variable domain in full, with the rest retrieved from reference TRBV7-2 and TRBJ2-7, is GAGVSQSPSNKVTEKGKDVELRCDPISGHTALYWYRQSLGQGLEFLIYFQGNSAPDKSGLPSDRFSAERTGGSVSTLTIQRTQQEDSAVYLCASSLVGQSSYEQYFGPGTRLTVT.

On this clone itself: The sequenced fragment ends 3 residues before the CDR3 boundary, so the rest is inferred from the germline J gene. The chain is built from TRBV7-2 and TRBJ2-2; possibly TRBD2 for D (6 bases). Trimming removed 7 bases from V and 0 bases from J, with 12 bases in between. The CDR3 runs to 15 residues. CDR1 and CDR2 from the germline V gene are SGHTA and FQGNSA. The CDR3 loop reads CASKGTFANTGELFF. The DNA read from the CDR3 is TGTGCCAGCAAGGGGACTTTCGCGAACACCGGGGAG.

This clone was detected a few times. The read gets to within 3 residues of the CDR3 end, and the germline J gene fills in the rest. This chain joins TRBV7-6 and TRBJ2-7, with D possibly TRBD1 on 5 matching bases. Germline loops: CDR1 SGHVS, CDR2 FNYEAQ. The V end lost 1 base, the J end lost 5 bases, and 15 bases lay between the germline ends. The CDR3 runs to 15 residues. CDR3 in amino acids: CASSLVGVSGHEQYF. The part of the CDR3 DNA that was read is TGTGCCAGCAGCTTAGTAGGGGTCAGTGGCCACGAG.

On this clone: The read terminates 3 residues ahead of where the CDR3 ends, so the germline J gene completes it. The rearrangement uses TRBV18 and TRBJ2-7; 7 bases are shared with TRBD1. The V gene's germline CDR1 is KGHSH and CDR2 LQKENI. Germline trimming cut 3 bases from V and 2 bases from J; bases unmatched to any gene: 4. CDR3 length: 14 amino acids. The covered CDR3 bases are TGTGCCAGCTCACCTTCCGGGACAGCCTACGAG. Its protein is CASSPSGTAYE. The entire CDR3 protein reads CASSPSGTAYEQYF.

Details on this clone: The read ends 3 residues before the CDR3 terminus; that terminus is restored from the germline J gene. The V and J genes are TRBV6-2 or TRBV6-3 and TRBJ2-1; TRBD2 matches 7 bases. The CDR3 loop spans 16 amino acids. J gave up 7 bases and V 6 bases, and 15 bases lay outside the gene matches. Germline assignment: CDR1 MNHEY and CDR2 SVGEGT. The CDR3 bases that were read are TGTGCCAGCAGCTTCGAGGGTCGGACTAGAAGGAATGAG. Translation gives CASSFEGRTRRNE. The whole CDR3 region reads CASSFEGRTRRNEQFF.

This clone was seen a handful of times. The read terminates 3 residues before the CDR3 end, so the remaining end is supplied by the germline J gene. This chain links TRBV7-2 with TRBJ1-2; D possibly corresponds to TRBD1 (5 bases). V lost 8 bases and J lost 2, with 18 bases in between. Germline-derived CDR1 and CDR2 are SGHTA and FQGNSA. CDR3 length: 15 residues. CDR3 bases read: TGTGCCAGCCGGAGGTCCGGGGGAGCCAACTATGGC. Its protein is CASRRSGGANYG. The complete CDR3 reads CASRRSGGANYGYTF.

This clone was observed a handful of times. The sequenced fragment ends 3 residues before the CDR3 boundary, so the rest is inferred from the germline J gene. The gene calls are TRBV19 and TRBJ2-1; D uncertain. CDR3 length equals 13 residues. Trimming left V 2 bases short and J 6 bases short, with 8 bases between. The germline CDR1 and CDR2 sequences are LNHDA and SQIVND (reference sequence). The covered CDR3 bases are TGTGCCAGTAGTATAAAGTCGGGCAATGAG. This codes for CASSIKSGNE. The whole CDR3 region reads CASSIKSGNEQFF.

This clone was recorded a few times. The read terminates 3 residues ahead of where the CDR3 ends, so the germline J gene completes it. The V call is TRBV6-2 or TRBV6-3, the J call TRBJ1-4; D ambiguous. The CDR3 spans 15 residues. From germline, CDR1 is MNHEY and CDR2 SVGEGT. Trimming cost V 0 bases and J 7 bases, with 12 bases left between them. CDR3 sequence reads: CASSYSITDPEKLFF. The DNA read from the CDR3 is TGTGCCAGCAGTTACTCGATCACAGACCCTGAAAAA.

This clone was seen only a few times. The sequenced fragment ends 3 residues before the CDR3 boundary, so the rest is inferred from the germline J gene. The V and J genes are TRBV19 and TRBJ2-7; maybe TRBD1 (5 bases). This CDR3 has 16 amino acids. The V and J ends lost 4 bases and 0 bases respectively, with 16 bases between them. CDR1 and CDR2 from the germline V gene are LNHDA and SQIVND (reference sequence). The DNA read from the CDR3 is TGTGCCAGTAGTAGTAGACAGAATACCGCCTCCTACGAG. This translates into CASSSRQNTASYE. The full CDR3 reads CASSSRQNTASYEQYF.

The covered CDR3 bases are TGTGCCAGCACCAGACTAGCGGGAGGGCCCCATGAG. Encoded protein: CASTRLAGGPHE. The complete CDR3 reads CASTRLAGGPHEQFF. The chain employs TRBV7-9 and TRBJ2-1; 14 bases agree with TRBD2. Sequencing ends 3 residues short of the CDR3 end; the germline J gene provides the rest. Looked up from germline, CDR1 is SEHNR and CDR2 is FQNEAQ (reference sequence). The CDR3 sequence is 15 residues long. V shed 7 bases and J 8 bases; nucleotides not matched to a gene: 7.

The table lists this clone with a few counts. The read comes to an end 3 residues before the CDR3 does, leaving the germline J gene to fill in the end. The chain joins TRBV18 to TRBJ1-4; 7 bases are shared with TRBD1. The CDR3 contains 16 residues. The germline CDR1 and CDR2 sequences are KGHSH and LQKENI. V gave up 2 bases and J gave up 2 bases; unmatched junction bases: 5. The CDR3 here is CASSPNTGATNEKLFF. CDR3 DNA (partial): TGTGCCAGCTCACCAAATACAGGGGCCACTAATGAAAAA.

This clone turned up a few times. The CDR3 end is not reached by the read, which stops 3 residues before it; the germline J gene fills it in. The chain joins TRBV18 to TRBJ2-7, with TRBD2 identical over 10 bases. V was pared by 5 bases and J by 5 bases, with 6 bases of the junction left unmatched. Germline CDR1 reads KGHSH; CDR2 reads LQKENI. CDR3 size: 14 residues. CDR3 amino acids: CASSTRGLADEQYF. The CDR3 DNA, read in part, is TGTGCCAGCTCAACCCGTGGACTAGCGGACGAG. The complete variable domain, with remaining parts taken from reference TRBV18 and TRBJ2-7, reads NAGVMQNPRHLVRRRGQEARLRCSPMKGHSHVYWYRQLPEEGLKFMVYLQKENIIDESGMPKERFSAEFPKEGPSILRIQQVVRGDSAAYFCASSTRGLADEQYFGPGTRLTVT.